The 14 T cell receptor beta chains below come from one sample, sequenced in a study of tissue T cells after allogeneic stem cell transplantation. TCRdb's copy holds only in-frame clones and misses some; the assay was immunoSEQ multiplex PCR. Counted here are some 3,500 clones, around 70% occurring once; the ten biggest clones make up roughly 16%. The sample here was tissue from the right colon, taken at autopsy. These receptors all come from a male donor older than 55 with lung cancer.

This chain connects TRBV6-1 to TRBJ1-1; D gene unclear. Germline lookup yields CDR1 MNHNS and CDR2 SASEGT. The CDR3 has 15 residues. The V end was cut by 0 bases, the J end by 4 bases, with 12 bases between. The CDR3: CASSEAGEVFTEAFF. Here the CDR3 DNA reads TGTGCCAGCAGTGAAGCCGGGGAAGTGTTCACTGAAGCTTTCTTT.

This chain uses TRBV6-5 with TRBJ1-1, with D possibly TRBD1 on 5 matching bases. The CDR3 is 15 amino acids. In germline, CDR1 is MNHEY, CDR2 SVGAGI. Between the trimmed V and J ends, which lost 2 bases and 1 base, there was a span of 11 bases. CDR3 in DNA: TGTGCCAGCAGTTACGGTCCGGGGCCGAACACTGAAGCTTTCTTT. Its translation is CASSYGPGPNTEAFF.

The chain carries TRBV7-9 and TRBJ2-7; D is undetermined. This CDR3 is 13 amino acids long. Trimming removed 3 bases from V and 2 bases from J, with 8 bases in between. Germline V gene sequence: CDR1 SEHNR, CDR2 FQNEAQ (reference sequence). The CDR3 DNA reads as TGTGCCAGCAGCTTGGGTACCCCCTACGAGCAGTACTTC. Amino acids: CASSLGTPYEQYF.

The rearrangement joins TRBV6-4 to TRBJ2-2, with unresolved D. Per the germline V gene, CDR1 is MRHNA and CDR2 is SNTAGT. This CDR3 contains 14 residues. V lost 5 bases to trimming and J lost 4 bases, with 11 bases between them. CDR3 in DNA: TGTGCCAGCAGTAGGACCCCGGGCACCGGGGAGCTGTTTTTT. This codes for CASSRTPGTGELFF.

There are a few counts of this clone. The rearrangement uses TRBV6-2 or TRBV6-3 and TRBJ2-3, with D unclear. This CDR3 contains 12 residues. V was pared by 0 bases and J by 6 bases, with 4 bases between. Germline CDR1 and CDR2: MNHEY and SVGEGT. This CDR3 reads CASSYSEDTQYF. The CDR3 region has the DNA TGTGCCAGCAGTTACTCTGAGGATACGCAGTATTTT.

In DNA, the CDR3 is TGTGCCAGCAGTCAACAGGGTCCCGGGGAGCTGTTTTTT. It codes for CASSQQGPGELFF. V is TRBV6-5 and J is TRBJ2-2; possible D gene TRBD1, 6 bases. Germline CDR1 and CDR2: MNHEY and SVGAGI. V was shortened by 5 bases and J by 6 bases, with 10 bases between the two germline ends. The length of the CDR3 is 13 residues.

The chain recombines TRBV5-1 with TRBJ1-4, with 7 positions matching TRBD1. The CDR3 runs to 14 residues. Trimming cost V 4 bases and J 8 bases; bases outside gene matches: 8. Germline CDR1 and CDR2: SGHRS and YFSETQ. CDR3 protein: CASSMTGPDEKLFF. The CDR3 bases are TGCGCCAGCAGCATGACAGGGCCGGACGAAAAACTGTTTTTT.

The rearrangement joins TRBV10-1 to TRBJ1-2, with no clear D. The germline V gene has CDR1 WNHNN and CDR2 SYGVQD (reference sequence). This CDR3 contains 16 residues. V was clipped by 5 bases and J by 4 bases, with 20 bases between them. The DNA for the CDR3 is TGCGCCAGCAGTTTACAAAGAAGATCGCGAACCTATGGCTACACCTTC. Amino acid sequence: CASSLQRRSRTYGYTF.

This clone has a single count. CDR3: CASSPRQGVLNTEAFF. The CDR3 DNA reads as TGTGCCAGCAGTCCCAGACAGGGAGTCCTCAACACTGAAGCTTTCTTT. The J gene is TRBJ1-1, the V gene TRBV6-2 or TRBV6-3; 7 nucleotides align to TRBD1. Per the germline V gene, CDR1 is MNHEY and CDR2 is SVGEGT. The CDR3 is 16 residues long. V was clipped by 5 bases and J by 2 bases; unmatched bases: 11.

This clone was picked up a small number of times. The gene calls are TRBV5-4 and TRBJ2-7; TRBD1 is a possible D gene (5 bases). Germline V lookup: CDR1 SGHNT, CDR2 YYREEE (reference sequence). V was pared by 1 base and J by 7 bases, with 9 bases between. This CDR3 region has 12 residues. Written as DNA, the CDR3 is TGTGCCAGCAGCTTGCCAGGGCAAGAGCAGTACTTC. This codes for CASSLPGQEQYF.

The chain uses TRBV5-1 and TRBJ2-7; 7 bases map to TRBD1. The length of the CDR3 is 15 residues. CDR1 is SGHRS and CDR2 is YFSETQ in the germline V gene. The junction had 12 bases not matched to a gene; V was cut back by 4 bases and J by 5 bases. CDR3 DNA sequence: TGCGCCAGCAGCCGGGCCGGGACAGCCTCGAACGAGCAGTACTTC. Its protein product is CASSRAGTASNEQYF.

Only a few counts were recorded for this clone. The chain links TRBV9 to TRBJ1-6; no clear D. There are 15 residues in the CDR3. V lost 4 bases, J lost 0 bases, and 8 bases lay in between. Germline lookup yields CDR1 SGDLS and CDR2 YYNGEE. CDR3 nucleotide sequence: TGTGCCAGCAGCCCGGGTAGCTCCTATAATTCACCCCTCCACTTT. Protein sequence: CASSPGSSYNSPLHF.

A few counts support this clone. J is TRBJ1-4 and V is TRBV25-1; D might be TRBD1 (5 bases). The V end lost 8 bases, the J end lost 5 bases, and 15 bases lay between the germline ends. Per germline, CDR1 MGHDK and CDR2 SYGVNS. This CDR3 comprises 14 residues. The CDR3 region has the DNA TGTGCCAGCTCTGCAGGCTGGGGCAATGAAAAACTGTTTTTT. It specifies CASSAGWGNEKLFF.

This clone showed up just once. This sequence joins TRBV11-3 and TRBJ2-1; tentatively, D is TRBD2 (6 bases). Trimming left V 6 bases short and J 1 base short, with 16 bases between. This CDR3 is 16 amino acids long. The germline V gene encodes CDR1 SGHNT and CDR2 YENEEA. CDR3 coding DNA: TGTGCCAGCAGTCCCAACCCTAGCGCGTCCTACAATGAGCAGTTCTTC. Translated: CASSPNPSASYNEQFF.